The present T cell receptor (beta chain) was sequenced within a study of shared clonotypes between healthy human individuals. Turning to the study itself: Participating donors consisted of a couple of women and a few men aged 18 to 49. The study's findings and limits: Relative to clonotypes present in all four donors, those not shared had lower generation probabilities.

The method was immunoSEQ multiplex PCR; TCRdb's version includes in-frame clones alone and lacks a portion of them. The data hold about 960,000 clones, with about 80% observed a single time. Comment on this clone: Its antigen is as yet unknown.

Donors were healthy HIV-negative adults without recent acute infections or vaccinations. This CDR3 region has 14 residues. Germline-derived CDR1 and CDR2 are MNHEY and SVGAGI. V was shortened by 4 bases and J by 5 bases, with 9 bases between the two germline ends. Source material: memory CD4+ T cells sorted from blood. Subset noted: CD45RA-negative fraction. The V gene is TRBV6-5, the J gene TRBJ1-6, with TRBD1 as a possible D gene (6 bases). This sequence originates from a man aged 18 to 30 in good health. The CDR3 loop is CASSFGGHNSPLHF. In nucleotides, the CDR3 is TGTGCCAGCAGTTTCGGGGGCCATAATTCACCCCTCCACTTT.